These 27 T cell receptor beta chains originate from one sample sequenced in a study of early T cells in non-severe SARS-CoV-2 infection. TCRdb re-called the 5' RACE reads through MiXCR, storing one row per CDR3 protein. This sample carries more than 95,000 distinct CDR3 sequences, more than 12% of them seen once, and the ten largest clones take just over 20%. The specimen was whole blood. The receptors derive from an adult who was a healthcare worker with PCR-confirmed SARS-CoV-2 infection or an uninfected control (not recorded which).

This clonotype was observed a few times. CDR3 in DNA: TGTGCCAGCTCACCACAGGGATCGCCAGAGACCCAGTACTTC. Translated, it gives CASSPQGSPETQYF. The V call is TRBV18, the J call TRBJ2-5; D remains unclear. The V gene lost 1 base and the J gene lost 4 bases, with 10 bases spanning the gap. This CDR3 comprises 14 residues. In germline, CDR1 is KGHSH, CDR2 LQKENI.

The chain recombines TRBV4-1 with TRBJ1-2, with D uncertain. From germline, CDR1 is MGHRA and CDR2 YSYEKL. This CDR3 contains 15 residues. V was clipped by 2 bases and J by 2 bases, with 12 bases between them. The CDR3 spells CASSQTQSINYGYTF. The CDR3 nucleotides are TGCGCCAGCAGCCAAACACAGAGCATAAACTATGGCTACACCTTC.

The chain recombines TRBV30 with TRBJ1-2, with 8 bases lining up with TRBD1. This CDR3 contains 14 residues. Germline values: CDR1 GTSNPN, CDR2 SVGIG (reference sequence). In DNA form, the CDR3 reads TGTGCTTACACCCGGACAGGGCTTAACTATGGCTACACCTTC. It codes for CAYTRTGLNYGYTF.

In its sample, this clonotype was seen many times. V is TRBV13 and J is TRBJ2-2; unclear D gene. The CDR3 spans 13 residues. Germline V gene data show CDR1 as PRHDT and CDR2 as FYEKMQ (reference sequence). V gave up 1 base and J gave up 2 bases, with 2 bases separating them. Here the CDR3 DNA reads TGTGCCAGCAGCTTAGAAAACACCGGGGAGCTGTTTTTT. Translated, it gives CASSLENTGELFF.

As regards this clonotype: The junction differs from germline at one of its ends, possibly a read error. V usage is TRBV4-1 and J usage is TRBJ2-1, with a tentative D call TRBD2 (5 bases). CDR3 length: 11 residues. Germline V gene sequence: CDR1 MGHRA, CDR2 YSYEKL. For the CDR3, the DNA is TGCGCCAGCAGCCAAGAATCTAGCTTGATCTTC. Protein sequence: CASSQESSLIF.

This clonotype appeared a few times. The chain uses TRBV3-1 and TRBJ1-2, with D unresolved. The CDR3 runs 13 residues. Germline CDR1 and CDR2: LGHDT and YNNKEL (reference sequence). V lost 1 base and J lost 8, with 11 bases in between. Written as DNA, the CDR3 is TGTGCCAGCAGCCAAGGTGCAGGAGGAGGCTACACCTTC. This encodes CASSQGAGGGYTF.

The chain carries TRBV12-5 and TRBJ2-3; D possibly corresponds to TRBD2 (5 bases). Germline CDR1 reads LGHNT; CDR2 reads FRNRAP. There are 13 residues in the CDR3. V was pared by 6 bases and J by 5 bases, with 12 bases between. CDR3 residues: CASGLAGGDTQYF. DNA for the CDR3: TGTGCTAGTGGCCTTGCCGGAGGAGATACGCAGTATTTT.

CDR3 nucleotide sequence: TGCGCCAGCAGCTTGGAGGCAGGGAGGGGCACTGAAGCTTTCTTT. Translating it yields CASSLEAGRGTEAFF. The genes are TRBV5-1 and TRBJ1-1; perhaps TRBD1 as D (5 bases). The germline V gene has CDR1 SGHRS and CDR2 YFSETQ. V lost 0 bases and J lost 4, with 13 bases in between. The CDR3 runs 15 residues.

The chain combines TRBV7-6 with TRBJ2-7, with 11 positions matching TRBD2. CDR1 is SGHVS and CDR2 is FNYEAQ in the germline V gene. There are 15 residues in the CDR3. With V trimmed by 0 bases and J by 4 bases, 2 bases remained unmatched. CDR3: CASSLALAGEYEQYF. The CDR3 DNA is TGTGCCAGCAGCTTAGCACTAGCGGGGGAGTACGAGCAGTACTTC.

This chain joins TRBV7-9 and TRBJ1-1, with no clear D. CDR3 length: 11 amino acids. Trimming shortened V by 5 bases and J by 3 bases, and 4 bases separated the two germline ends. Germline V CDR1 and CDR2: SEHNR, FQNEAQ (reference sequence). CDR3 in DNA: TGTGCCAGCAGCCCTGACACTGAAGCTTTCTTT. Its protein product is CASSPDTEAFF.

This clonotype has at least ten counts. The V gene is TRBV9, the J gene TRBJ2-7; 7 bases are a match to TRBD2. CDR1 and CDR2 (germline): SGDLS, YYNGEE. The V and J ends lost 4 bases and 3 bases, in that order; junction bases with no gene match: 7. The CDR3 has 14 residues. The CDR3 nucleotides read TGTGCCAGCAGCCCCGGGACTATCAACTACGAGCAGTACTTC. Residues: CASSPGTINYEQYF.

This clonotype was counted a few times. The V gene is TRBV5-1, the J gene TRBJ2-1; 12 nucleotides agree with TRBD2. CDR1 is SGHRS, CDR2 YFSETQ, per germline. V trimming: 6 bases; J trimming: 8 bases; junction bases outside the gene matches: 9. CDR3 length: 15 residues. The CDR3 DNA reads TGCGCCAGCACCCTAGTACTAGCGGGGGGCTATGAGCAGTTCTTC. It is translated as CASTLVLAGGYEQFF.

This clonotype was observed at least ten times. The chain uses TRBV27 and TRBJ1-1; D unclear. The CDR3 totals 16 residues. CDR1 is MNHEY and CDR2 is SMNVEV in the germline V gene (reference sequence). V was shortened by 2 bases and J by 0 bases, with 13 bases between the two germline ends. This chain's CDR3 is CASSLPWSPMNTEAFF. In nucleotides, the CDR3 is TGTGCCAGCAGTTTACCCTGGTCCCCGATGAACACTGAAGCTTTCTTT.

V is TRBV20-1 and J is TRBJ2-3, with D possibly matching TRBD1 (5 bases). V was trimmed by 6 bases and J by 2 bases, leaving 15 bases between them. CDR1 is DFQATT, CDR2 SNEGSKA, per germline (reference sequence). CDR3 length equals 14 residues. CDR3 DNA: TGCAGTGCACACTTCCAGGACAACACAGATACGCAGTATTTT. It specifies CSAHFQDNTDTQYF.

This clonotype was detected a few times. DNA for the CDR3: TGTGCCTGGAGTGTTGGCCGCAACACCTACGAGCAGTACTTC. This translates into CAWSVGRNTYEQYF. The chain is built from TRBV30 and TRBJ2-7; D call uncertain. Trimming shortened V by 0 bases and J by 2 bases, and 11 bases separated the two germline ends. Germline V gene lookup returns CDR1 GTSNPN and CDR2 SVGIG (reference sequence). This CDR3 is built from 14 residues.

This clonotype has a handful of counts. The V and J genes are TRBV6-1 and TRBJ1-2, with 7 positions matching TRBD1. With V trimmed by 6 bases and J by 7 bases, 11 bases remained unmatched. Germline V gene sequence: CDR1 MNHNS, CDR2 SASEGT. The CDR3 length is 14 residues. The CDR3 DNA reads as TGTGCCAGCAGGAGGGGACAGCGGCCCGCTGGCTACACCTTC. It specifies CASRRGQRPAGYTF.

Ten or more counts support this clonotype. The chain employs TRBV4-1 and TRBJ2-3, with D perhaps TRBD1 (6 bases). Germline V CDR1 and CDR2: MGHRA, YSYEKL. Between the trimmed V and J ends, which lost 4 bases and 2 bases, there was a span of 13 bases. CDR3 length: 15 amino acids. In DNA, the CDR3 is TGCGCCAGCAGCCCCTCCTCAGGGGCCACAGATACGCAGTATTTT. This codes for CASSPSSGATDTQYF.

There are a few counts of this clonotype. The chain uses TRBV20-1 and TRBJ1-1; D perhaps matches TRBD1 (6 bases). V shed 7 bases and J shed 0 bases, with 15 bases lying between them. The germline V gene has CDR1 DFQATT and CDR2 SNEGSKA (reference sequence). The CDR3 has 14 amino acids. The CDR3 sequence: CSVPRGSMNTEAFF. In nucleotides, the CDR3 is TGCAGTGTTCCTAGGGGGAGTATGAACACTGAAGCTTTCTTT.

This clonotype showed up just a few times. CDR3 amino acids: CASSSRQGGRYGYTF. DNA for the CDR3: TGCGCCAGCAGCTCCCGACAGGGAGGTCGCTATGGCTACACCTTC. The chain combines TRBV4-1 with TRBJ1-2; TRBD1 agrees at 7 bases. Germline V lookup: CDR1 MGHRA, CDR2 YSYEKL. Unmatched junction bases numbered 10, after V lost 5 bases and J lost 4 bases. The CDR3 sequence is 15 residues long.

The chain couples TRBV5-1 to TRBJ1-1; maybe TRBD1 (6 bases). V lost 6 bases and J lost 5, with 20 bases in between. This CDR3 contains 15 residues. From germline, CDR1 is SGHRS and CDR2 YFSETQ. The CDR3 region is CASIPPWGAGTEAFF. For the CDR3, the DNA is TGCGCCAGCATCCCCCCTTGGGGGGCGGGTACTGAAGCTTTCTTT.

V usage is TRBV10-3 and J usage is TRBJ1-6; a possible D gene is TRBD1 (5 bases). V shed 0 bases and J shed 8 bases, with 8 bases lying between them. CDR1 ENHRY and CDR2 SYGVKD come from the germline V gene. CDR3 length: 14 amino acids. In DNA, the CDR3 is TGTGCCATCAGTGAGTCAGGGGCCGATTCACCCCTCCACTTT. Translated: CAISESGADSPLHF.

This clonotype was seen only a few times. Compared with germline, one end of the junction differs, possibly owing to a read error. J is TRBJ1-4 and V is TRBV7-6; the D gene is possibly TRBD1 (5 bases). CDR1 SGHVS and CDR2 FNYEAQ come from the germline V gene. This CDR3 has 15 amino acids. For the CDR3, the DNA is TGTGTCAGCAGCTCAGAACCAGGGAGGAATGAAAAACTGTTTTTT. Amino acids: CVSSSEPGRNEKLFF.

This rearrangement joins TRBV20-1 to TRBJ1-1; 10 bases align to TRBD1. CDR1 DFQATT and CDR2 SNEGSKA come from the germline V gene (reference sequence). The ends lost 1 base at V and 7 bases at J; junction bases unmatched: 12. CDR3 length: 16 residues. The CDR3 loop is CSARGNPGQGLSEAFF. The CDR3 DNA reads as TGCAGTGCTAGAGGTAATCCGGGACAGGGGCTTAGTGAAGCTTTCTTT.

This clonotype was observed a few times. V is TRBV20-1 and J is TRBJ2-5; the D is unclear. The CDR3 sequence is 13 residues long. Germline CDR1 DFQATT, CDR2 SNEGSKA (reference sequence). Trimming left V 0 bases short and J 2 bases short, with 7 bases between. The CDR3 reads CSARDWQQETQYF. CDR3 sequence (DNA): TGCAGTGCTAGAGATTGGCAGCAAGAGACCCAGTACTTC.

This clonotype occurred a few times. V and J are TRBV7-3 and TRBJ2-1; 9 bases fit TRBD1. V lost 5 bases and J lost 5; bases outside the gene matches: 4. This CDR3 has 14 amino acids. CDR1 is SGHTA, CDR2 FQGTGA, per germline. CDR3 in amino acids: CASSVQGADNEQFF. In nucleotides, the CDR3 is TGTGCCAGCAGCGTACAGGGGGCGGACAATGAGCAGTTCTTC.

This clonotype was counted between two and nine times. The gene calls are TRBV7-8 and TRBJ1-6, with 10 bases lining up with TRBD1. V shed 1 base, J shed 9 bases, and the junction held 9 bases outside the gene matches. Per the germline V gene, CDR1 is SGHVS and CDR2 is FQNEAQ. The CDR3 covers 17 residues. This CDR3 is CASSLGAGTGESSPLHF. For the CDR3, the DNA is TGTGCCAGCAGCTTAGGGGCAGGGACAGGGGAAAGTTCACCCCTCCACTTT.

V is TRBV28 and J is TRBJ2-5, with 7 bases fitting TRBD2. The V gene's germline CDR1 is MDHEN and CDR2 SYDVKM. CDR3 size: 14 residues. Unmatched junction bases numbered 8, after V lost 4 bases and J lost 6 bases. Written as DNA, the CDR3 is TGTGCCAGCAGTTCAGCGGGGTCTTTACAGACCCAGTACTTC. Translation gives CASSSAGSLQTQYF.